This T cell receptor (beta chain) is from a study of blood T cell repertoires in COVID-19. The wider study: The United States, Italy and Spain were the sources of the acute and convalescent COVID-19 samples. Sample material is recorded as cDNA or gDNA derived from T cells, B-cell-depleted T cells, or PBMCs.

Source study methods: Amplification of reference gene primers was used by the study to estimate nucleated cell counts. Assay used: immunoSEQ multiplex PCR; TCRdb lists only in-frame clones, some missing. The DNA gave D and trimming, while V, J and clone size come from that table. The sample contains about 66,000 clones, 82% of which appear only once. The V end was cut by 1 base, the J end by 4 bases, with 9 bases between. There are 15 residues in the CDR3. The V gene's germline CDR1 is KGHDR and CDR2 SFDVKD. Sequenced material: peripheral blood. This clonotype originated in a man aged 55 to 70 with acute or convalescent COVID-19. This sequence joins TRBV24-1 and TRBJ2-2; D remains unclear. CDR3 in amino acids: CATSDFSLGTGELFF. In DNA, the CDR3 is TGTGCCACCAGTGATTTCTCTCTCGGCACCGGGGAGCTGTTTTTT.